Listed below are T cell receptor beta chains from one sample, sequenced in a study of T cell responses to AZD1222 COVID-19 vaccine. Some clones are missing from TCRdb's copy, which holds only in-frame ones; the method was immunoSEQ multiplex PCR. This sample has about 94,000 clones, with around 85% found just once. This specimen was peripheral blood, taken 28 days after the second AZD1222 dose. These receptors originate from an adult who received the AZD1222 COVID-19 vaccine. CDR3s include the opening cysteine and the closing phenylalanine or tryptophan. D genes are given only for firm matches. Clone size appears in some rows only: once, few, many, or a class for an expanded clone.

-	TRBD2	TRBJ2-7	TRBV10-1	TGCGCCAGCGGTCCGGGACTAGCAACCCACGAGCAGTACTTC	CASGPGLATHEQYF
-	-	TRBJ1-4	TRBV4-1	TGCGCCAGCAGCCAAGAAAATTCGGGGGAAAAACTGTTTTTT	CASSQENSGEKLFF
-	TRBD1	TRBJ1-2	TRBV7-9	TGTGCCAGCAGCGTCGGACAGGGCGGTGGCTACACCTTC	CASSVGQGGGYTF
-	-	TRBJ1-1	TRBV6-5	TGTGCCAGCAGTTACCCAGGACAGCCCGAAGCTTTCTTT	CASSYPGQPEAFF
-	-	TRBJ2-5	TRBV4-1	TGCGCCAGCAGCCACTCCCCCTGGGACGCAGCCAAGACCCAGTACTTC	CASSHSPWDAAKTQYF
-	-	TRBJ1-1	TRBV19	TGTGCCAGTAGTATTAGGGGATCGGGTCTGGCACTTGAAGCTTTCTTT	CASSIRGSGLALEAFF
-	TRBD1	TRBJ1-3	TRBV7-2	TGTGCCAGCAGCTCATCGACAGGGTACACAGCTGGAAACACCATATATTTT	CASSSSTGYTAGNTIYF
-	-	TRBJ2-7	TRBV11-2	TGTGCCAGCAGCCCACAGCACGGTCTAGGGTACGAGCAGTACTTC	CASSPQHGLGYEQYF
-	TRBD2	TRBJ2-1	TRBV7-9	TGTGCCAGCAGCCAGGTAGCCGGGACTAGACACAATGAGCAGTTCTTC	CASSQVAGTRHNEQFF
-	TRBD1	TRBJ1-2	TRBV11-2	TGTGCCAGCAGCTTAGCTTCCAGGGGGCCCTATGGCTACACCTTC	CASSLASRGPYGYTF
-	-	TRBJ1-4	TRBV5-5	TGTGCCAGCAGCTTGGATTCCCCTGAAAAACTGTTTTTT	CASSLDSPEKLFF
-	TRBD2	TRBJ2-1	TRBV7-3	TGTGCCAGCAGCTTATCGAGCGGGAGTTCCTACAATGAGCAGTTCTTC	CASSLSSGSSYNEQFF
-	TRBD1	TRBJ1-3	TRBV18	TGTGCCAGCTCTTTGTTCGGGACAGGAAACTCTGGAAACACCATATATTTT	CASSLFGTGNSGNTIYF
-	-	TRBJ2-5	TRBV21-1	TGTGCCAGCAGCAATGGATGTGGAGCGGGGAGCGGAGAGACCCAGTACTTC	CASSNGCGAGSGETQYF
-	TRBD1	TRBJ1-2	TRBV6-5	TGTGCCAGCAGTCGACAGGGTCGAGGAGGTGGCTACACCTTC	CASSRQGRGGGYTF
-	-	TRBJ1-5	TRBV30	TGTGCCTGGGGGGACGGGATTTATAGCAATCAGCCCCAGCATTTT	CAWGDGIYSNQPQHF
-	TRBD1	TRBJ2-3	TRBV15	TGTGCCACCAGCAGAGTAGGGACAGGGCAAGATACGCAGTATTTT	CATSRVGTGQDTQYF
-	TRBD2	TRBJ2-7	TRBV2	TGTGCCAGCAGCCCCGGGGGGGCAATGGTCACCTACGAGCAGTACTTC	CASSPGGAMVTYEQYF
once	TRBD1	TRBJ1-3	TRBV7-9	TGTGCCAGCAGCATAGGGACAGGGTTATCTGGAAACACCATATATTTT	CASSIGTGLSGNTIYF
-	TRBD2	TRBJ2-3	TRBV5-1	TGCGCCAGCAGCCCCCCAGCGGGGCGTGTTGTTACGCAGTATTTT	CASSPPAGRVVTQYF
-	-	TRBJ2-1	TRBV4-2	TGTGCCAGCAGCCAAGGGTCCGGGATTTACAATGAGCAGTTCTTC	CASSQGSGIYNEQFF
once	-	TRBJ1-3	TRBV28	TGTGCCAGCAATCCTCCAGGGGGAAACACCATATATTTT	CASNPPGGNTIYF
-	TRBD2	TRBJ2-1	TRBV19	TGTGCCAGTAGTTCGCGGGGACTAGCGGGGAACTATGAGCAGTTCTTC	CASSSRGLAGNYEQFF
few	-	TRBJ1-3	TRBV2	TGTGCCAGCAGTGTGGGACCTCCCGCTGGAGGAAACACCATATATTTT	CASSVGPPAGGNTIYF
-	-	TRBJ1-6	TRBV2	TGTGCCAGCAGTGAAGGATGGAGACATAAGCGATCACCCCTCCACTTT	CASSEGWRHKRSPLHF